The clone carrying this TCR beta chain was counted many times. This entry comes from a study of T cells in Graves' hyperthyroidism and ophthalmopathy. Template material for amplifying TCR beta CDR3 regions consisted of RNA transcripts. With the HTBI primer set, the TCR CDR3 went through a first round of RT-PCR. TCRdb redid the calling of the multiplex PCR reads with MiXCR, one entry per CDR3 protein. The data hold some 510,000 distinct CDR3 sequences, with roughly 20% observed a single time. Germline CDR1 is DFQATT and CDR2 is SNEGSKA (reference sequence). V lost 6 bases and J lost 2, with 14 bases in between. The CDR3 covers 13 residues.

Input material: blood. This TCR came from a man between 18 and 35 years old with Graves' hyperthyroidism. The gene calls are TRBV20-1 and TRBJ2-7; D is perhaps TRBD1 or TRBD2 (5 bases each). CDR3 nucleotides: TGCAGTGCCCAGGGAGCGGAGCCCTACGAGCAGTACTTC. Its translation is CSAQGAEPYEQYF.